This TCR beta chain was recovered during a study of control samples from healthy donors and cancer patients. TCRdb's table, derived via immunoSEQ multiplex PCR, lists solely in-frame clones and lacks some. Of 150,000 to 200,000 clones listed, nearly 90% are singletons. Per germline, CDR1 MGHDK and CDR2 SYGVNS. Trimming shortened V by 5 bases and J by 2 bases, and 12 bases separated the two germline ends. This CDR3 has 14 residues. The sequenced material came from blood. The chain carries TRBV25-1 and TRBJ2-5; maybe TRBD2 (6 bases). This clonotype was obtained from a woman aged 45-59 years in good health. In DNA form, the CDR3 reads TGTGCCAGCAGTAAACCGGGACTTCAAGAGACCCAGTACTTC. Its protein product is CASSKPGLQETQYF.